The present T cell receptor (beta chain) was sequenced within a study of cytomegalovirus exposure and HLA in healthy donors (dated by TCRdb to 2015 to 2018). Regarding the research as a whole: According to an earlier analysis of 550 to 750 of the donors, about 179 million T cells yielded 117 million unique TCR beta sequences and 276 Gb of sequence data. An early release that covered some 630 HLA-typed donors contained about 300 gigabases of sequencing data and tens of millions of unique TCR sequences. Of the 398 genotyped donors, about 84% fell in the genetic ancestry cluster associated with self-reported Caucasian donors. The aim of the study was to test whether cataloging public T cell receptors could identify signatures of past pathogen exposure. The T cell repertoires of 666 subjects were profiled by immunosequencing and related to cytomegalovirus serostatus. Along with the 666-subject first cohort, a separate validation cohort of over a hundred different subjects was used. High-throughput TCR immunosequencing, statistical association of individual TCRs with disease status, and machine learning were combined to predict cytomegalovirus infection status. A later analysis re-analyzed previously published TCR beta repertoires from 666 donors and added high-resolution HLA genotyping to study TCR occurrence patterns. Rather than using new phenotypic data, the later analysis identified candidate immune exposures from TCR beta sequences and from how often those sequences occurred across donors. An earlier analysis of some 600 of the donors applied high-throughput TCR beta sequencing to assess whether each TCR beta V gene segment acted as functional or pseudogenic. Donor age, sex, ethnicity and CMV serostatus were collected together with the repertoire data. Genome-wide SNP genotypes for about 65% of the 666 donors were used in a later genetic analysis, which treated that subset as a discovery cohort. Every repertoire in the discovery cohort had been generated on one and the same sequencing platform. HLA typing included class I and class II loci at four-digit resolution. The number of donors typed differed by locus, with about 629-630 for A, B, C, DRB1 and DQB1, about 500 for DQA1, nearly 610 for DPA1, and under 490 for DPB1. Because of strong linkage in the cohort, roughly five DR-DQ haplotypes were treated as single units for association and clustering. Across around 400 genotyped donors of the cohort, an average of roughly 250,000 unique TCR beta nucleotide sequences per donor were sequenced, and roughly 20% of those sequences were non-productive. The investigation overall reported the following: A later genetic analysis associated a missense DCLRE1C variant with V-gene and J-gene trimming of TCR beta chains, and an independent cohort replicated the association. Only TCR beta chains were sequenced in this cohort, and the absence of alpha or paired-chain data limited detectable features. A cluster of highly shared sequence variants was judged likely to represent a technical artifact of the sequencing pipeline. For the cohort, immune exposure information was limited to CMV serostatus. Most TCR sequences were seen in very few donors, while some public TCRs were found in many individuals. In a later analysis, HLA-associated TCR beta chains were found to be more clonally expanded and to have lower generation probabilities than equally common non-associated chains. HLA typing was unavailable for some donors at each locus, so association tests used only the typed subset. It was suggested by the authors that the approach could potentially be generalized to other disease states and immunological phenotypes. Linkage disequilibrium might explain the correlated functional status among segregating V segments, but an unknown experimental factor could not be ruled out. A few of the identified cytomegalovirus-associated TCR beta chains were confirmed in vitro to be specific for cytomegalovirus antigens. The classifier was reported to diagnose cytomegalovirus status with high specificity and sensitivity in both the original cohort and the validation cohort. Some IMGT-functional V segments, including TRBV6-2 and TRBV6-3, could not be told apart with the 87-base-pair reads, so those segments were excluded. Several of the top co-occurrence clusters appeared to be linked to parvovirus B19, influenza, CMV and Epstein-Barr virus, according to a later analysis. When HLA alleles, especially DR and DQ, strongly co-occurred, attributing TCR associations to individual alleles was difficult. A further reported finding was that TCR beta sequences accurately predicted the HLA-A and HLA-B alleles for most subjects in the first cohort. The presence/absence analyses assumed that sequencing depth was roughly uniform across donors, and that assumption may not be true. According to a later analysis, most CMV-associated TCR beta chains appeared to be HLA-restricted, and the HLA associations seemed to be driven largely by CMV exposure. In a later genetic analysis, fewer N-insertions in productive TCRs were reported among donors in an Asian-associated ancestry cluster than the approximately 630-donor mean. A later analysis associated some 17,000 TCR beta sequences with specific HLA alleles at a false discovery rate of 0.05. In a later analysis, TCR association rates were found to vary across HLA loci, with the most associated TCRs seen for DRB1 alleles and the fewest for HLA-C alleles. An earlier analysis of roughly 570 of the donors showed that most TCR beta V segments appeared in productive rearrangements either about 87% or about 30% of the time, which broadly matched IMGT annotations. Because counts were too low, fewer than 20 rarely observed V segments, including chromosome 9 orphons, were excluded from the earlier analysis of fewer than 650 of the donors. The study listed 150 to 200 TCR beta chains as associated with cytomegalovirus.

As to this clone: Its antigen remains undetermined. Within one base of it there is no much larger clone, and no base qualities were kept.

Libraries came from the immunoSEQ multiplex PCR assay. A mixture of 60 forward primers for TCR Vbeta segments and 13 reverse primers for TCR Jbeta segments was used in the multiplex PCR. Amplification of the CDR3 region of rearranged TCR beta genes was performed with a multiplex PCR assay on genomic DNA. The amplified TCR beta libraries were sequenced on the Illumina HiSeq System as 87-base-pair reads. For the original study's pipeline: Across the 670 or so repertoires, a later analysis counted some 81 million unique TCR beta chains, approximately 12 million of which were shared by at least two donors. Raw reads were error-corrected and collapsed into unique sequences by a nearest-neighbor algorithm in which closely related sequences were merged to remove PCR and sequencing errors. CDR3 sequences were aligned to IMGT reference sequences to assign V, D and J gene segments. For a sequence to be retained, a match of at least six nucleotides was required to both a V gene segment and a J gene segment. Rearrangements were called productive when the CDR3 lacked stop codons and stayed in frame with V and J; all others were non-productive. CDR3 was defined according to IMGT convention as the region running from the second conserved V-encoded cysteine to the conserved J-encoded phenylalanine. The earlier analysis of about 640 of the donors excluded any sequence lacking an unambiguous match to a single V gene segment. An earlier analysis of a few hundred of the donors classified V segments as functional when productive rearrangements were above 56.7% and as segregating when the standard deviation between donors was above 5%. To diagnose cytomegalovirus status from the catalog of TCR beta chain sequences, a statistical classification framework was built. In a later analysis, TCR nucleotide sequences were compared against IMGT/GENE-DB human TR gene sequences so that V and J genes could be assigned. In a later analysis, CDR3 sequences and most-parsimonious VDJ recombination scenarios were assigned using the TCRdist pipeline. In a later analysis, each TCR beta chain was defined by its CDR3 amino acid sequence together with its V-gene family, and reads lacking a unique V-gene family were excluded. To address suspected cross-contamination and a sequencing artifact, a later analysis removed a few hundred highly shared, low-generation-probability nucleotide sequences. In a later analysis, a clonal expansion index for each public chain was calculated from normalized within-repertoire ranks of inferred template counts. Generation probabilities in a later analysis came from a VDJ recombination model fitted to out-of-frame rearrangements, and those results were checked against IGoR. In a later analysis, TCR-TCR, TCR-HLA and TCR-CMV co-occurrence was scored with hypergeometric tests, and a repertoire-size bias correction was applied to TCR pairs. False discovery rates were estimated in a later analysis by permuting HLA or CMV assignments 20 times. In a later analysis, co-occurring TCRs were grouped using DBSCAN, and TCRdist sequence similarity was added for clustering within HLA-allele-positive subsets. Repertoires with fewer than 30,000 or more than 120,000 public chains were left out of co-occurrence clustering, as were four to six repertoires with anomalous nucleotide sharing. Held by TCRdb, this immuneACCESS table contains in-frame sequences only and omits some clones. Under half of the omission traces to an unresolved V gene where checked; the cause of the rest is unknown. V, J and clone size were drawn from that table, and D and trimming were deduced from the DNA. For this sample there are under 200,000 clones; over 75% appear just once. Clones ranked in the top ten supply approximately 2.1% of the sample.

The cohort comprised around 700 healthy bone marrow donors. All cohort members were sampled while nominally healthy, although unrecorded immune exposures were likely present. The donor tested CMV seronegative, placing the donor among the 350 to 400 seronegative members of the cohort. Every donor gave a peripheral blood sample, and the peripheral blood mononuclear cells from that sample were used for TCR beta sequencing. Genomic DNA extraction from the blood cell samples was performed with the Qiagen DNeasy Blood Extraction Kit. Reading from cysteine to phenylalanine, the CDR3 counts 16 amino acids. Only CDR3 DNA remains: 48 bases, in frame from the first base. V is trimmed back by 6 bases and J by 5 bases, and the junction contains 15 bases that no gene match accounts for. CDR1 and CDR2 were assigned from the germline V gene as MGHRA and YSYEKL.

This sequence was found in a woman between 18 and 29 years old in good health and CMV-seronegative. The sequenced material came from PBMCs. The chain was built from TRBV4-1 and TRBJ2-5; a stretch of 7 junction bases matches TRBD1. The bases read TGCGCCAGCAGAGATCCTCGACAGGGTAGGAAGGAGACCCAGTACTTC. This codes for CASRDPRQGRKETQYF.